Listed below are T cell receptor beta chains from one sample, sequenced in a study of T cell responses to AZD1222 COVID-19 vaccine. The repertoire was sequenced with immunoSEQ multiplex PCR; TCRdb's copy has only in-frame clones and lacks some. The sample lists around 100,000 clones; more than 75% were seen once. The specimen was peripheral blood, collected on day 0 of MenACWY control vaccination. Receptor source: an adult in good health. The CDR3 runs from the conserved cysteine through the conserved F or W. A D gene is named only where the DNA matches it firmly.

13,TRBV12-3/TRBV12-4,TRBJ1-3,NA,TGTGCCAGCAGCTCTAGCTCTGGAAACACCATATATTTT,CASSSSSGNTIYF
13,TRBV9,TRBJ2-1,TRBD2,TGTGCCAGCAGCGTAGCTGGGAGGGATGAGCAGTTCTTC,CASSVAGRDEQFF
13,TRBV6-5,TRBJ2-5,NA,TGTGCCAGCAGACTAGGGACCAAAGAGACCCAGTACTTC,CASRLGTKETQYF
15,TRBV4-2,TRBJ2-1,NA,TGTGCCAGCAGCCAAGGCAGGGTCGGACTTGGCGAGCAGTTCTTC,CASSQGRVGLGEQFF
14,TRBV7-9,TRBJ2-3,NA,TGTGCCAGCAGCTTATCCTCGGGGCCGAATACGCAGTATTTT,CASSLSSGPNTQYF
15,TRBV28,TRBJ2-7,NA,TGTGCCAGCAGTCCCCCCGGGGGCTATATGTACGAGCAGTACTTC,CASSPPGGYMYEQYF
15,TRBV10-1,TRBJ1-1,TRBD1,TGCGCCAGCAGTGAAGCCGGGACAGGGGGTTACGAAGCTTTCTTT,CASSEAGTGGYEAFF
15,TRBV7-2,TRBJ1-3,NA,TGTGCCAGCAGCTATGAAGACCCGACGGGAAACACCATATATTTT,CASSYEDPTGNTIYF
17,TRBV3-1/TRBV3-2,TRBJ1-1,TRBD1,TGTGCCAGCAGCCAAGATCAGGGACAGGGGATGTGGACTGAAGCTTTCTTT,CASSQDQGQGMWTEAFF
10,TRBV7-9,TRBJ2-1,NA,TGTGCCAGCAGCTACAATGAGCAGTTCTTC,CASSYNEQFF